This TCR beta chain was recorded in a study of blood T cell repertoires in COVID-19. On the study more broadly: COVID-19 samples, acute and convalescent, were from the United States, Italy and Spain.

V gave up 5 bases and J gave up 4 bases, with 11 bases separating them. Germline V gives CDR1 SGHVS, CDR2 FQNEAQ. The CDR3 is 14 residues long. Exposed participants came across a COVID-19 case within 2 weeks before study entry. Assay: immunoSEQ multiplex PCR; the TCRdb copy retains only in-frame clones and omits some. This sample has a few hundred thousand clones, with more than 75% found just once. The clonotype comes from a woman aged 50 to 60 who had been exposed to COVID-19. The sequenced material came from PBMCs or T cells enriched from blood (not recorded which). This chain links TRBV7-8 with TRBJ1-4; no clear D gene. This CDR3 is CASSPRRNNEKLFF. The CDR3 region has the DNA TGTGCCAGCAGCCCTAGACGGAATAATGAAAAACTGTTTTTT.